The 9 T cell receptor beta chains below come from one sample, sequenced in a study of OX40 agonist ivuxolimab in advanced cancers. Using immunoSEQ multiplex PCR, the repertoire was profiled, and TCRdb retains in-frame clones only, with some absent. The data hold more than 80,000 clones, with around 88% observed a single time. The sequenced sample was CD4+ or CD8+ T cells sorted from blood, obtained in a trial of the OX40 agonist ivuxolimab. All receptors come from an adult with an advanced solid tumor such as melanoma, head and neck, liver or kidney cancer.

The rearrangement uses TRBV5-1 and TRBJ1-3, with D tentatively TRBD1 (5 bases). From germline, CDR1 is SGHRS and CDR2 YFSETQ. V lost 7 bases and J lost 0, with 11 bases in between. This CDR3 comprises 14 residues. The CDR3 here is CASRTGTSGNTIYF. DNA of the CDR3: TGCGCCAGCCGAACCGGGACCTCTGGAAACACCATATATTTT.

V usage is TRBV9 and J usage is TRBJ1-3, with 8 bases lining up with TRBD1. In germline, CDR1 is SGDLS, CDR2 YYNGEE. After removal of 2 bases from V and 8 bases from J, the junction contained 6 bases not matched to a gene. This CDR3 contains 14 residues. The CDR3 region is CASSVGQGPDTIYF. The CDR3, as DNA: TGTGCCAGCAGCGTCGGACAGGGACCAGACACCATATATTTT.

The chain is built from TRBV27 and TRBJ1-1; no definite D call. The CDR3 sequence is 16 residues long. The germline gives CDR1 MNHEY, CDR2 SMNVEV (reference sequence). V was clipped by 6 bases and J by 3 bases, with 20 bases between them. In nucleotides, the CDR3 is TGTGCCAGCAGCCTCGAACCGGGAGCCCGATACACTGAAGCTTTCTTT. It encodes CASSLEPGARYTEAFF.

The rearrangement uses TRBV5-1 and TRBJ1-2, with unresolved D. Germline lookup yields CDR1 SGHRS and CDR2 YFSETQ. V was shortened by 3 bases and J by 3 bases, with 9 bases between the two germline ends. This CDR3 region has 13 residues. CDR3 sequence (DNA): TGCGCCAGCAGCTCATCAGGAGACTATGGCTACACCTTC. Translation gives CASSSSGDYGYTF.

This chain links TRBV27 with TRBJ2-2; D uncertain. CDR1 is MNHEY and CDR2 is SMNVEV in the germline V gene (reference sequence). V lost 2 bases and J 0 bases, leaving 10 bases between the germline ends. The CDR3 consists of 16 residues. In nucleotides, the CDR3 is TGTGCCAGCAGTTTAAACACACGGGCGAACACCGGGGAGCTGTTTTTT. Encoded protein: CASSLNTRANTGELFF.

The V and J genes are TRBV7-6 and TRBJ2-6; D may be TRBD2 (5 bases). The length of the CDR3 is 17 residues. V was shortened by 6 bases and J by 0 bases, with 15 bases between the two germline ends. Germline CDR1 SGHVS, CDR2 FNYEAQ. The CDR3 nucleotides read TGTGCCAGCAGTCTGCTTAGCGCGACCTCTGGGGCCAACGTCCTGACTTTC. Translating gives CASSLLSATSGANVLTF. The full variable domain, completed using reference TRBV7-6 and TRBJ2-6, is GAGVSQSPRYKVTKRGQDVALRCDPISGHVSLYWYRQALGQGPEFLTYFNYEAQQDKSGLPNDRFSAERPEGSISTLTIQRTEQRDSAMYRCASSLLSATSGANVLTFGAGSRLTVL.

The chain employs TRBV28 and TRBJ1-4; D perhaps matches TRBD1 (6 bases). The CDR3 sequence is 15 residues long. The V end lost 6 bases, the J end lost 7 bases, and 18 bases lay between the germline ends. Germline CDR1 reads MDHEN; CDR2 reads SYDVKM. The CDR3 coding sequence is TGTGCCAGCAGCCCCGGGGGGGGCAAGGGTGAAAAACTGTTTTTT. It is translated as CASSPGGGKGEKLFF.

The CDR3 protein is CASRRVRGANQPQHF. The DNA for the CDR3 is TGTGCCAGCAGACGAGTACGTGGGGCCAATCAGCCCCAGCATTTT. This sequence joins TRBV6-6 and TRBJ1-5; D perhaps matches TRBD1 (5 bases). Germline CDR1 reads MNHNY; CDR2 reads SVGAGI (reference sequence). The CDR3 has 15 amino acids. V gave up 6 bases and J gave up 3 bases, with 15 bases separating them.

V gene TRBV30 combines with J gene TRBJ2-5, with D unresolved. Trimming took 5 bases from V and 5 from J, leaving 12 bases between them. CDR1 and CDR2 (germline): GTSNPN, SVGIG (reference sequence). CDR3 length: 12 residues. CDR3: CAWGPGRETQYF. The CDR3 DNA sequence: TGTGCCTGGGGCCCCGGTAGGGAGACCCAGTACTTC.